The rows below give T cell receptor beta chains drawn from one sample of a study of regulatory T cells in long-lasting Graves disease. MiXCR, applied by TCRdb to the multiplex PCR reads, yields one record per CDR3 protein. The top ten clones hold roughly 20% of a sample with fewer than 450,000 distinct CDR3 sequences, under 25% of them seen once. This specimen consisted of peripheral blood mononuclear cells (PBMCs), obtained when the disease was refractory, from a patient treated with antithyroid drugs. All receptors come from a female donor with Graves disease. Both conserved end residues are part of each CDR3. D genes are given only for firm matches. The size entry is marked missing in some rows and otherwise reads once, few, many or a size class.

TRBD1 TRBJ2-7 . TRBV19 TGTGCCAGTAGCGCCGGGACAGGGATCTACGAGCAGTACTTC CASSAGTGIYEQYF
TRBD2 TRBJ2-4 . TRBV4-2 TGTGCCAGCAGCCAATTTTCCGGGAGCGGGAGAGACATTCAGTACTTC CASSQFSGSGRDIQYF
. TRBJ2-3 . TRBV28 TGTGCCAGCAGTCGGGCAGGGAGGCCTAGCACAGATACGCAGTATTTT CASSRAGRPSTDTQYF
. TRBJ1-2 many TRBV28 TGTGCCAGCAGTGTGGGCCTCTATGGCTACACCTTC CASSVGLYGYTF
. TRBJ2-7 . TRBV5-6 TGTGCCAGCAGCTTGGGACAGGACCCCTCCTACGAGCAGTACTTC CASSLGQDPSYEQYF
TRBD1 TRBJ1-2 many TRBV6-1 TGTGCCAGCAGTGAGGGACAGGTCCATGGCTACACCTTC CASSEGQVHGYTF
TRBD1 TRBJ1-1 many TRBV5-1 TGCGCCAGCACTGAAGGACAGGTGGTGGGTGAAGCTTTCTTT CASTEGQVVGEAFF
. TRBJ1-5 many TRBV15 TGTGCCACCAGCAGCGAAATCAGGGGCAATCAGCCCCAGCATTTT CATSSEIRGNQPQHF
. TRBJ2-7 many TRBV6-2/TRBV6-3 TGTGCCAGCAGTTACGAGGCGTCCTACGAGCAGTACTTC CASSYEASYEQYF
. TRBJ2-2 few TRBV11-2 TGTGCCAGCAGCTTAGGAGTAATGGGTCAAACAAACACCGGGGAGCTGTTTTTT CASSLGVMGQTNTGELFF
. TRBJ2-7 many TRBV12-3/TRBV12-4 TGTGCCAGCAACTTCCTCGGATCTAGTGGCGAGCAGTACTTC CASNFLGSSGEQYF
. TRBJ2-7 . TRBV14 TGTGCCAGCAGCCAAGATCGGGCTAGAGCATACTTC CASSQDRARAYF
. TRBJ2-7 . TRBV29-1 TGCAGCGTTGGAGGAACCTACGAGCAGTACTTC CSVGGTYEQYF
. TRBJ1-6 many TRBV27 TGTGCCAGCAGTTTAAAGGGCTTGGGCTCACCCCTCCACTTT CASSLKGLGSPLHF
TRBD2 TRBJ2-2 many TRBV30 TGTGCCTGCCTGGTAGCGGGAGGGCCCTGGGGTACCGGGGAGCTGTTTTTT CACLVAGGPWGTGELFF
. TRBJ2-3 . TRBV5-5 TGTGCCAGCAGTCGATCGGAGGGAGTGGCAGATACGCAGTATTTT CASSRSEGVADTQYF
. TRBJ2-7 . TRBV7-9 TGTGCCAGCACCCCCGGACTCCAAATTGAATACGAGCAGTACTTC CASTPGLQIEYEQYF
. TRBJ2-7 . TRBV10-2 TGCGCCAGCAGTATCTCCCTCTACGAGCAGTACTTC CASSISLYEQYF
. TRBJ2-7 many TRBV29-1 TGCAGCGTCCGGACATCGAGCTCCTACGAGCAGTACTTC CSVRTSSSYEQYF
. TRBJ2-1 . TRBV30 TGTGCCTGGAGTGGGGAGGACAATGAGCAGTTCTTC CAWSGEDNEQFF
. TRBJ1-5 . TRBV6-9 TGTGCCAGCAGTTACTTTCAGCCCCAGCATTTT CASSYFQPQHF
. TRBJ1-2 many TRBV2 TGTGCCAGCAGCAGGACATCCCCTTATGGCTACACCTTC CASSRTSPYGYTF
. TRBJ1-2 few TRBV9 TGTGCCAGCAGCGTCGGGGTTAACTATGGCTACACCTTC CASSVGVNYGYTF
. TRBJ1-4 few TRBV5-5 TGTGCCAGCAGCTCGGCCCCACGGGGGACTAATGAAAAACTGTTTTTT CASSSAPRGTNEKLFF
. TRBJ2-7 few TRBV13 TGTGCCAGCAGCGCGAAACGGGAGTTAGTCTACGAGCAGTACTTC CASSAKRELVYEQYF
. TRBJ2-7 many TRBV6-5 TGTGCCAGCAGTTACGCCACAGGAAATTCCTACGAGCAGTACTTC CASSYATGNSYEQYF
. TRBJ1-4 many TRBV7-9 TGTGCCAGCAGCGCCGGGTCTAAACTGTTTTTT CASSAGSKLFF
TRBD2 TRBJ2-7 many TRBV12-3/TRBV12-4 TGTGCCAGCAGCCTAACTAGCGGGAGGGCCCGAAGCTCCTACGAGCAGTACTTC CASSLTSGRARSSYEQYF
TRBD2 TRBJ2-3 . TRBV2 TGTGCCAGCAGAGGACTAGCGGAGATCACAGATACGCAGTATTTT CASRGLAEITDTQYF
. TRBJ1-6 . TRBV20-1 TGCAGTGCTAGGCCCACGAGGAATTCACCCCTCCACTTT CSARPTRNSPLHF
. TRBJ2-4 . TRBV9 TGTGCCAGCAGCGTAGGGGTGTTACAAAACATTCAGTACTTC CASSVGVLQNIQYF
TRBD1 TRBJ1-2 many TRBV20-1 TGCAGTGCTAGCGGACAGGGGGCGTCCCACTATGGCTACACCTTC CSASGQGASHYGYTF
TRBD1 TRBJ2-1 . TRBV29-1 TGCAGCGTGACAGGGGGCTCCTACAATGAGCAGTTCTTC CSVTGGSYNEQFF
TRBD2 TRBJ2-2 few TRBV5-1 TGCGCCAGCAGCCGGGGAGGGCAACATTGGAACACCGGGGAGCTGTTTTTT CASSRGGQHWNTGELFF
. TRBJ2-2 . TRBV29-1 TGCAGCGTTGAAGATGGCTCCAGAATGAACACCGGGGAGCTGTTTTTT CSVEDGSRMNTGELFF